One sample yielded the 31 T cell receptor beta chains listed below, sequenced in a study of blood T cell repertoires in COVID-19. The assay was immunoSEQ multiplex PCR, and TCRdb's table has in-frame clones only and misses some. The data contain more than 300,000 clones, around 90% of them singletons. Sequencing was done on a sample of peripheral blood. Receptors were obtained from a man in his late teens or twenties who had recovered from COVID-19.

This clone was observed a single time. This sequence joins TRBV9 and TRBJ1-1; D unclear. The germline V and J ends were trimmed by 3 bases and 3 bases, with 21 bases remaining between them. CDR3 length: 17 residues. Germline CDR1 reads SGDLS; CDR2 reads YYNGEE. This CDR3 reads CASSEPLGRNPDTEAFF. CDR3 nucleotides: TGTGCCAGCAGCGAACCCCTAGGGAGAAATCCGGACACTGAAGCTTTCTTT.

For this clone: Compared with germline, one end of the junction differs, possibly owing to a read error. V usage is TRBV13 and J usage is TRBJ2-3; 11 bases match TRBD1. Per the germline V gene, CDR1 is PRHDT and CDR2 is FYEKMQ (reference sequence). The length of the CDR3 is 16 residues. The CDR3 region is CASSLGQGASTDTQYF. In DNA, the CDR3 is TGTGCCAGCAGCCTAGGACAGGGGGCGAGCACAGATACGCAGTATTTT.

This clone was picked up one time. The chain couples TRBV5-6 to TRBJ2-5, with a weak D call TRBD1 (5 bases). CDR3 size: 14 residues. V was shortened by 4 bases and J by 2 bases, with 12 bases between the two germline ends. Germline-derived CDR1 and CDR2 are SGHDT and YYEEEE. For the CDR3, the DNA is TGTGCCAGCAGCCATGACAGCCTTCAAGAGACCCAGTACTTC. Translating it yields CASSHDSLQETQYF.

The chain uses TRBV12-3 or TRBV12-4 and TRBJ2-7; 10 nucleotides match TRBD2. The J segment lost 4 bases and the V segment lost 8 bases, leaving 5 bases of the junction unmatched. This CDR3 contains 13 residues. The CDR3 here is CASEREGQYEQYF. The CDR3 DNA reads TGTGCCAGCGAGCGGGAGGGCCAATACGAGCAGTACTTC.

The chain recombines TRBV5-1 with TRBJ2-1; TRBD1 matches at 7 bases. CDR1 and CDR2 from the germline V gene are SGHRS and YFSETQ. The CDR3 extends over 16 amino acids. Germline trimming cut 2 bases from V and 3 bases from J; bases unmatched to any gene: 8. CDR3 residues: CASSLGTVRYYNEQFF. For the CDR3, the DNA is TGCGCCAGCAGCTTAGGGACAGTCCGGTACTACAATGAGCAGTTCTTC.

This clone was seen once. The chain has TRBV24-1 and TRBJ2-1, with 7 bases that match TRBD2. Trimming removed 3 bases from V and 15 bases from J; junction bases left unmatched: 7. The germline V gene has CDR1 KGHDR and CDR2 SFDVKD. The CDR3 totals 12 residues. CDR3 sequence (DNA): TGTGCCACCAGTGATCCGGGGACTACGTGGTTCTTC. It specifies CATSDPGTTWFF.

This chain joins TRBV9 and TRBJ2-5, with D unclear. This CDR3 is built from 15 residues. Germline V gene lookup returns CDR1 SGDLS and CDR2 YYNGEE. V was shortened by 4 bases and J by 5 bases, with 18 bases between the two germline ends. This chain's CDR3 is CASSPHVWSEETQYF. The DNA for the CDR3 is TGTGCCAGCAGCCCCCACGTCTGGTCCGAGGAGACCCAGTACTTC.

The chain uses TRBV18 and TRBJ1-1; 7 bases fit TRBD1. After removal of 0 bases from V and 5 bases from J, the junction contained 6 bases not matched to a gene. In germline, CDR1 is KGHSH, CDR2 LQKENI. CDR3 length: 15 amino acids. The CDR3 region is CASSPPSRGQTEAFF. The CDR3 DNA is TGTGCCAGCTCACCACCGAGTAGGGGGCAGACTGAAGCTTTCTTT.

Of note for this clone: Relative to the germline gene, one junction end is altered; a read error may explain this. V gene TRBV19 combines with J gene TRBJ1-2, with D possibly TRBD1 on 5 matching bases. The V gene's germline CDR1 is LNHDA and CDR2 SQIVND (reference sequence). The CDR3 length is 13 residues. The CDR3 nucleotides read TGTGCCAGTAACCCCTTAGGCGGGGACTCGACTCACTTC. It codes for CASNPLGGDSTHF. Full variable domain (remainder filled in from reference TRBV19 and TRBJ1-2): DGGITQSPKYLFRKEGQNVTLSCEQNLNHDAMYWYRQDPGQGLRLIYYSQIVNDFQKGDIAEGYSVSREKKESFPLTVTSAQKNPTAFYLCASNPLGGDSTHFGSGTRLTVV.

The chain uses TRBV19 and TRBJ1-2; perhaps TRBD1 as D (6 bases). V lost 7 bases, J lost 4 bases, and 10 bases lay in between. The length of the CDR3 is 12 residues. The germline gives CDR1 LNHDA, CDR2 SQIVND (reference sequence). This CDR3 reads CASTMGAYGYTF. CDR3 DNA sequence: TGTGCCAGTACCATGGGGGCCTATGGCTACACCTTC.

This chain joins TRBV9 and TRBJ2-1, with 12 bases fitting TRBD2. Germline V gene sequence: CDR1 SGDLS, CDR2 YYNGEE. V gave up 4 bases and J gave up 9 bases; unmatched junction bases: 8. This CDR3 has 15 residues. CDR3 loop: CASSSRTSGTGEQFF. CDR3 nucleotides: TGTGCCAGCAGCTCCCGGACTAGCGGGACAGGTGAGCAGTTCTTC. The full variable domain, in which reference TRBV9 and TRBJ2-1 provide the parts outside the CDR3, is DSGVTQTPKHLITATGQRVTLRCSPRSGDLSVYWYQQSLDQGLQFLIQYYNGEERAKGNILERFSAQQFPDLHSELNLSSLELGDSALYFCASSSRTSGTGEQFFGPGTRLTVL.

The J gene is TRBJ1-1, the V gene TRBV12-3 or TRBV12-4; no clear D. V was cut by 3 bases and J by 4 bases, with 9 bases left in between. This CDR3 comprises 13 residues. CDR3: CASSFREGTEAFF. CDR3 nucleotides: TGTGCCAGCAGTTTCCGGGAAGGCACTGAAGCTTTCTTT.

The chain carries TRBV5-1 and TRBJ1-4; 7 bases fit TRBD1. Germline CDR1 SGHRS, CDR2 YFSETQ. Trimming removed 1 base from V and 4 bases from J; junction bases left unmatched: 4. The CDR3 sequence is 15 residues long. CDR3 coding DNA: TGCGCCAGCAGCTTGCAGGGACAGTATAATGAAAAACTGTTTTTT. Amino acids: CASSLQGQYNEKLFF.

This clone came up once. This chain links TRBV7-9 with TRBJ1-1, with D perhaps matching TRBD1 (5 bases). Germline V lookup: CDR1 SEHNR, CDR2 FQNEAQ (reference sequence). The CDR3 has 16 amino acids. Trimming cost V 1 base and J 3 bases, with 15 bases left between them. CDR3 DNA sequence: TGTGCCAGCAGCTTAGTGGGGGGTGAAGAGGACACTGAAGCTTTCTTT. This sequence encodes CASSLVGGEEDTEAFF.

CDR3 bases: TGTGCCAGCAGGGGACTAGAAGATACGCAGTATTTT. Its translation is CASRGLEDTQYF. The rearrangement links TRBV6-5 to TRBJ2-3, with 8 bases identical to TRBD2. Germline CDR1 reads MNHEY; CDR2 reads SVGAGI. The V and J ends lost 6 bases and 5 bases, in that order; junction bases with no gene match: 1. The CDR3 is 12 amino acids.

With regard to this clone: This same CDR3 is encoded by further DNA sequences in the sample. The chain joins TRBV18 to TRBJ1-1; TRBD1 aligns across 8 bases. The CDR3 loop spans 14 amino acids. After removal of 1 base from V and 4 bases from J, the junction contained 2 bases not matched to a gene. CDR1 and CDR2 (germline): KGHSH, LQKENI. CDR3 DNA: TGTGCCAGCTCACCACAAGACAGGGGCACTGAAGCTTTCTTT. Translation: CASSPQDRGTEAFF.

This chain joins TRBV3-1 (or the pseudogene TRBV3-2) and TRBJ1-1; 7 bases map to TRBD1. The CDR3 has 15 amino acids. With V trimmed by 4 bases and J by 1 base, 6 bases remained unmatched. CDR1 and CDR2 (germline): LGHDT, YNNKEL (reference sequence). The CDR3 loop is CASSLETGRNTEAFF. The DNA of the CDR3 is TGTGCCAGCAGCCTAGAGACAGGGAGGAACACTGAAGCTTTCTTT.

The chain has TRBV5-1 and TRBJ2-1, with D possibly matching TRBD2 (5 bases). This CDR3 region has 16 residues. Between the trimmed V and J ends, which lost 1 base and 2 bases, there was a span of 13 bases. Per germline, CDR1 SGHRS and CDR2 YFSETQ. CDR3 amino acids: CASSLTFGVPYNEQFF. The CDR3 nucleotides are TGCGCCAGCAGCTTGACCTTCGGGGTCCCCTACAATGAGCAGTTCTTC.

This clone was detected once. This chain connects TRBV7-9 to TRBJ2-5, with 12 positions matching TRBD2. With V trimmed by 5 bases and J by 3 bases, 7 bases remained unmatched. The CDR3 sequence is 16 residues long. Germline V gene data show CDR1 as SEHNR and CDR2 as FQNEAQ (reference sequence). CDR3 DNA sequence: TGTGCCAGCAGCATCACTAGCGGGGGGTCTAAAGAGACCCAGTACTTC. It encodes CASSITSGGSKETQYF.

The count of this clone is one. The V gene is TRBV19, the J gene TRBJ1-1; 8 bases map to TRBD1. The length of the CDR3 is 13 residues. J gave up 3 bases and V 6 bases, and 3 bases lay outside the gene matches. Germline-derived CDR1 and CDR2 are LNHDA and SQIVND (reference sequence). DNA for the CDR3: TGTGCCAGTAGGACAGGGGAATACACTGAAGCTTTCTTT. Translated: CASRTGEYTEAFF.

J is TRBJ2-7 and V is TRBV7-2; 8 positions match TRBD1. There are 15 residues in the CDR3. Losses at the gene ends were 3 bases for V and 5 bases for J; bases not matched to a gene: 9. The germline gives CDR1 SGHTA, CDR2 FQGNSA. CDR3 residues: CASSLGGQGSDEQYF. Written as DNA, the CDR3 is TGTGCCAGCAGCTTGGGCGGACAGGGAAGCGACGAGCAGTACTTC. Supplemented by reference TRBV7-2 and TRBJ2-7, the full variable domain reads GAGVSQSPSNKVTEKGKDVELRCDPISGHTALYWYRQSLGQGLEFLIYFQGNSAPDKSGLPSDRFSAERTGGSVSTLTIQRTQQEDSAVYLCASSLGGQGSDEQYFGPGTRLTVT.

The chain couples TRBV7-6 to TRBJ2-1, with 14 bases fitting TRBD2. CDR1 and CDR2 (germline): SGHVS, FNYEAQ. With 5 bases clipped from V and 10 bases from J, the junction kept 13 bases outside the gene matches. This CDR3 is 17 amino acids long. The CDR3 nucleotides read TGTGCCAGCAGCGACTCCCCGGGGACTAGCGGGAGACTCGAGCAGTTCTTC. The encoded protein is CASSDSPGTSGRLEQFF.

The gene calls are TRBV5-1 and TRBJ2-2; 14 nucleotides line up with TRBD2. There are 17 residues in the CDR3. CDR1 and CDR2 from the germline V gene are SGHRS and YFSETQ. V lost 7 bases to trimming and J lost 4 bases; unmatched junction nucleotides: 9. In DNA form, the CDR3 reads TGCGCCAGCCTGCTCGGGACTAGCGGGGGAGGCACCGGGGAGCTGTTTTTT. Protein: CASLLGTSGGGTGELFF.

This chain uses TRBV4-1 with TRBJ1-2, with 7 bases identical to TRBD1. The CDR3 totals 14 residues. J was trimmed by 2 bases and V by 1 base; bases with no gene match: 1. Germline CDR1 and CDR2: MGHRA and YSYEKL. The CDR3 sequence: CASSQGDSNYGYTF. CDR3 nucleotides: TGCGCCAGCAGCCAAGGGGACAGCAACTATGGCTACACCTTC.

The chain employs TRBV11-2 and TRBJ1-1; TRBD1 matches at 8 bases. The V gene end was trimmed by 0 bases and the J gene end by 3 bases; junction bases not matched to a gene: 15. Per the germline V gene, CDR1 is SGHAT and CDR2 is FQNNGV. CDR3 size: 19 residues. The CDR3 here is CASSLDWRPNRGMDTEAFF. CDR3 DNA: TGTGCCAGCAGCTTAGATTGGAGACCCAACAGGGGGATGGACACTGAAGCTTTCTTT.

The V call is TRBV6-5, the J call TRBJ1-2; unclear D gene. The V gene lost 8 bases and the J gene lost 4 bases, with 14 bases spanning the gap. This CDR3 contains 13 residues. Germline loops: CDR1 MNHEY, CDR2 SVGAGI. CDR3 DNA sequence: TGTGCCAGCCTCCATGAGGCAGTCTATGGCTACACCTTC. This gives the protein CASLHEAVYGYTF.

The chain links TRBV7-9 to TRBJ2-3, with TRBD1 identical over 10 bases. Per the germline V gene, CDR1 is SEHNR and CDR2 is FQNEAQ (reference sequence). J lost 6 bases, V lost 4 bases, and 10 bases had no gene match. CDR3 size: 16 residues. CDR3 residues: CASSSSPGQGMDTQYF. DNA of the CDR3: TGTGCCAGCAGCTCGTCCCCGGGACAGGGGATGGATACGCAGTATTTT.

The chain couples TRBV4-1 to TRBJ2-1, with a weak D call TRBD1 (6 bases). The germline gives CDR1 MGHRA, CDR2 YSYEKL. This CDR3 region has 16 residues. The V end lost 3 bases, the J end lost 0 bases, and 12 bases lay between the germline ends. The CDR3 region has the DNA TGCGCCAGCAGCCACGGGACATTGAGCTCCTACAATGAGCAGTTCTTC. Translation: CASSHGTLSSYNEQFF.

This rearrangement joins TRBV30 to TRBJ2-6; D may be TRBD1 (5 bases). The CDR3 runs 19 residues. Trimming shortened V by 0 bases and J by 0 bases, and 18 bases separated the two germline ends. CDR1 is GTSNPN and CDR2 is SVGIG in the germline V gene (reference sequence). CDR3 sequence (DNA): TGTGCCTGGAGTGTCCTGAGGCAGGGAAGCCTCTCTGGGGCCAACGTCCTGACTTTC. Residues: CAWSVLRQGSLSGANVLTF.

The rearrangement uses TRBV10-1 and TRBJ2-2, with no clear D. CDR3 length: 15 residues. Germline V gene data show CDR1 as WNHNN and CDR2 as SYGVQD (reference sequence). V was cut by 3 bases and J by 0 bases, with 8 bases left in between. The CDR3 sequence is CASSEGSANTGELFF. CDR3 coding DNA: TGCGCCAGCAGTGAAGGCAGCGCGAACACCGGGGAGCTGTTTTTT.

The count of this clone is one. The rearrangement joins TRBV30 to TRBJ1-1, with D uncertain. CDR1 is GTSNPN, CDR2 SVGIG, per germline (reference sequence). The CDR3 has 11 residues. Trimming took off 0 bases at V and 6 bases at J, with 5 bases between the two ends. The CDR3 sequence: CAWSVFAEAFF. CDR3 coding DNA: TGTGCCTGGAGTGTTTTCGCTGAAGCTTTCTTT.